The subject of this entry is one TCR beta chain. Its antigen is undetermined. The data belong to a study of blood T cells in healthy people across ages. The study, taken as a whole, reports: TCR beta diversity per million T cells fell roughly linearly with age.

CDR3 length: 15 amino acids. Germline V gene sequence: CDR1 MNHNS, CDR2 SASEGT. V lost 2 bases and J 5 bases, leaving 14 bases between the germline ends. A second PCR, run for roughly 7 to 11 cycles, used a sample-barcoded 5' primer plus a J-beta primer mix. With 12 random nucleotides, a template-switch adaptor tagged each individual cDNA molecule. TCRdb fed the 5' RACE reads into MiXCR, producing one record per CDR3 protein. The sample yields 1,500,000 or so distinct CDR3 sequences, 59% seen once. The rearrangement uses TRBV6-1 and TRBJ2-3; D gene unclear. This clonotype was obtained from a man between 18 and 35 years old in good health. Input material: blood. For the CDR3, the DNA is TGTGCCAGCAGTGAATCAAACCACTATCAAGATACGCAGTATTTT. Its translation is CASSESNHYQDTQYF.